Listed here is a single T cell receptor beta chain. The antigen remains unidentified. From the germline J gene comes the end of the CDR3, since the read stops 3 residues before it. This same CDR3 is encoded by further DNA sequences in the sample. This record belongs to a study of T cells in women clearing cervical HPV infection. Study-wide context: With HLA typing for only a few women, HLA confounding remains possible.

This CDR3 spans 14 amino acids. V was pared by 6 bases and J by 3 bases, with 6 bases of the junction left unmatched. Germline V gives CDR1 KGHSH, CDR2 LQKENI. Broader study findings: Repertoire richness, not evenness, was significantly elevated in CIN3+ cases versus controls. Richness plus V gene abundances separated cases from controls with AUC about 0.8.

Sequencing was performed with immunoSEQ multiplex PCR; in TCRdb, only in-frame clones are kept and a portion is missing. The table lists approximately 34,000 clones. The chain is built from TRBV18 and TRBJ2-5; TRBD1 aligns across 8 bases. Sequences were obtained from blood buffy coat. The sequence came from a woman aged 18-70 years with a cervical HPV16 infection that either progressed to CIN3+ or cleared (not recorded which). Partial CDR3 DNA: TGTGCCAGCTCGCCTATGGACAGGGAAGAGACC. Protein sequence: CASSPMDREET. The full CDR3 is CASSPMDREETQYF.